Following are 3 T cell receptor beta chains from one sample sequenced in a study of control samples from healthy donors and cancer patients. Method: immunoSEQ multiplex PCR; TCRdb's copy keeps in-frame clones and lacks some. The table shows approximately 110,000 clones, with 75% to 90% occurring only once. The sequenced sample consisted of blood. These receptors all stem from a woman between 45 and 65 years old in good health.

The gene calls are TRBV12-3 or TRBV12-4 and TRBJ1-2, with a possible D match to TRBD1 (5 bases). The CDR3 runs to 13 residues. The germline V and J ends were trimmed by 3 bases and 4 bases, with 9 bases remaining between them. DNA for the CDR3: TGTGCCAGCAGTTTCGGGGCAGCCTATGGCTACACCTTC. Protein: CASSFGAAYGYTF.

V usage is TRBV6-2 or TRBV6-3 and J usage is TRBJ2-5; a possible D gene is TRBD1 (5 bases). The V and J ends lost 5 bases and 3 bases respectively, with 19 bases between them. CDR1 and CDR2 (germline): MNHEY, SVGEGT. The CDR3 extends over 16 amino acids. CDR3 sequence reads: CASSQGPSGPKETQYF. CDR3 nucleotide sequence: TGTGCCAGCAGTCAAGGCCCCTCAGGGCCGAAAGAGACCCAGTACTTC.

The chain joins TRBV19 to TRBJ1-2; D might be TRBD1 (5 bases). CDR1 is LNHDA, CDR2 SQIVND, per germline (reference sequence). Trimming removed 7 bases from V and 6 bases from J, with 18 bases in between. The CDR3 has 14 amino acids. The CDR3 spells CASTTTSGPNGYTF. The CDR3 DNA reads TGTGCCAGTACAACAACCTCAGGGCCCAATGGCTACACCTTC.